This T cell receptor beta chain appears in the sequencing data of a study of cytomegalovirus exposure and HLA in healthy donors. The V gene end was trimmed by 4 bases and the J gene end by 5 bases; junction bases not matched to a gene: 11. Germline lookup yields CDR1 MDHEN and CDR2 SYDVKM. The CDR3 totals 16 residues. In the PCR, 60 Vbeta and 13 Jbeta primers were used. Data came from immunoSEQ multiplex PCR; TCRdb stores just in-frame clones and leaves some out. This sample has 150,000 to 200,000 clones, with approximately 80% found just once. Notes on the study in general: Analysis was performed later, and it showed HLA-associated TCR beta chains to be more clonally expanded than equally common others.

As regards this clone: The antigen is not known.

This TCR derives from a woman in her 40s in good health and CMV-seropositive. V and J are TRBV28 and TRBJ2-7; TRBD1 matches at 10 bases. Sequencing was carried out using PBMCs. In DNA, the CDR3 is TGTGCCAGCAGTTCCCCGGGACAGGGGAAAGGCCACGAGCAGTACTTC. This encodes CASSSPGQGKGHEQYF.